A selection of T cell receptor beta chains follows, all from one sample in a study of blood T cell repertoires in COVID-19. The method was immunoSEQ multiplex PCR; TCRdb's version includes in-frame clones alone and lacks a portion of them. The table records fewer than 70,000 clones, around 80% of them present only once. The sample comprised peripheral blood. These receptors all stem from a young man with COVID-19, enrolled during active disease. CDR3s include the opening cysteine and the closing phenylalanine or tryptophan.

CDR3 protein: CASSPSSGRAAEQFF
J gene: TRBJ2-1
V gene: TRBV6-4

CDR3 protein: CASSRIAGGNSYEQYF
J gene: TRBJ2-7
V gene: TRBV19

CDR3 protein: CASSLVGTGNSPLHF
J gene: TRBJ1-6
V gene: TRBV5-4

CDR3 protein: CASSLAERGGSQPQHF
J gene: TRBJ1-5
V gene: TRBV5-1

CDR3 protein: CASSQGGTETQYF
J gene: TRBJ2-5
V gene: TRBV4-1

CDR3 protein: CASSDPSGRNLGHEQYF
J gene: TRBJ2-7
V gene: TRBV2

CDR3 protein: CASSLLLARSSYEQYF
J gene: TRBJ2-7
V gene: TRBV11-2

CDR3 protein: CASSSPGTGDEKLFF
J gene: TRBJ1-4
V gene: TRBV28

CDR3 protein: CARTLGRTGGADTNEKLFF
J gene: TRBJ1-4
V gene: TRBV5-3

CDR3 protein: CASSRGLAGAYTDTQYF
J gene: TRBJ2-3
V gene: TRBV27

CDR3 protein: CASSSYPSPSGANVLTF
J gene: TRBJ2-6
V gene: TRBV5-4

CDR3 protein: CASSLVLYEQYF
J gene: TRBJ2-7
V gene: TRBV12-3/TRBV12-4

CDR3 protein: CASSQSHTDTQYF
J gene: TRBJ2-3
V gene: TRBV6-5

CDR3 protein: CASSSNRGALAGGLYEQYF
J gene: TRBJ2-7
V gene: TRBV7-2

CDR3 protein: CASSSPGQGKETQYF
J gene: TRBJ2-5
V gene: TRBV18

CDR3 protein: CSVILTGKGHYEQYF
J gene: TRBJ2-7
V gene: TRBV29-1

CDR3 protein: CASSEYDRAAYNEQFF
J gene: TRBJ2-1
V gene: TRBV6-1

CDR3 protein: CASSRSTGNSNQPQHF
J gene: TRBJ1-5
V gene: TRBV18

CDR3 protein: CASSLFNYEQYF
J gene: TRBJ2-7
V gene: TRBV5-5

CDR3 protein: CASSLGLTTSYEQYF
J gene: TRBJ2-7
V gene: TRBV7-9

CDR3 protein: CANSEGTSGTDTQYF
J gene: TRBJ2-3
V gene: TRBV6-4

CDR3 protein: CATSVSETSGSRRFGELFF
J gene: TRBJ2-2
V gene: TRBV24-1

CDR3 protein: CASSPGLGYGYTF
J gene: TRBJ1-2
V gene: TRBV19

CDR3 protein: CASSRGTGELFF
J gene: TRBJ2-2
V gene: TRBV7-9

CDR3 protein: CASSQVGGVNTGELFF
J gene: TRBJ2-2
V gene: TRBV3-1/TRBV3-2

CDR3 protein: CASSPLIWGRTNEQFF
J gene: TRBJ2-1
V gene: TRBV28

CDR3 protein: CASSQAWTGDEKLFF
J gene: TRBJ1-4
V gene: TRBV4-1

CDR3 protein: CASSPGIGTSGRPEQFF
J gene: TRBJ2-1
V gene: TRBV5-1

CDR3 protein: CASSPKQDSYTQYF
J gene: TRBJ2-3
V gene: TRBV27

CDR3 protein: CASSPPGLAGGTGELFF
J gene: TRBJ2-2
V gene: TRBV7-8

CDR3 protein: CAWSGQGIYGYTF
J gene: TRBJ1-2
V gene: TRBV30

CDR3 protein: CASSQEDSGGYNEQFF
J gene: TRBJ2-1
V gene: TRBV4-1

CDR3 protein: CASSLGDRVNTEAFF
J gene: TRBJ1-1
V gene: TRBV7-9

CDR3 protein: CASSPEGTKGGYTF
J gene: TRBJ1-2
V gene: TRBV7-2